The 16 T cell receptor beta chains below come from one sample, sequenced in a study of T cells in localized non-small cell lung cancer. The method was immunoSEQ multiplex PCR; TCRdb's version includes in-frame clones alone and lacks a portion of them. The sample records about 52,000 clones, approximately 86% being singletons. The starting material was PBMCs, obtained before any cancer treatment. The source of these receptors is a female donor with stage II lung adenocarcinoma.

CDR3 in amino acids: CASSTRVGEKLFF. The CDR3 region has the DNA TGTGCCAGCAGTACCAGGGTGGGTGAAAAACTGTTTTTT. The chain employs TRBV27 and TRBJ1-4; a possible D gene is TRBD1 (5 bases). CDR3 length equals 13 residues. Germline V gives CDR1 MNHEY, CDR2 SMNVEV (reference sequence). The germline V and J ends were trimmed by 5 bases and 7 bases, with 11 bases remaining between them.

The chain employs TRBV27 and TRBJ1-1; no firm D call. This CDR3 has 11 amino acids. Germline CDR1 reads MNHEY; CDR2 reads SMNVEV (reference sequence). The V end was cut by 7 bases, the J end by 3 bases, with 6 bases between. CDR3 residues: CASMGYTEAFF. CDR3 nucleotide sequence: TGTGCCAGCATGGGCTACACTGAAGCTTTCTTT.

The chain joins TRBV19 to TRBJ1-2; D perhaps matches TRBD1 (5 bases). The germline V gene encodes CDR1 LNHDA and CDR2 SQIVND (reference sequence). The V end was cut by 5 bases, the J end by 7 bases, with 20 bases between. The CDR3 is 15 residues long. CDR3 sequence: CASSSPQGAGVGYTF. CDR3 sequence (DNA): TGTGCCAGTAGTTCCCCCCAGGGTGCTGGCGTTGGCTACACCTTC.

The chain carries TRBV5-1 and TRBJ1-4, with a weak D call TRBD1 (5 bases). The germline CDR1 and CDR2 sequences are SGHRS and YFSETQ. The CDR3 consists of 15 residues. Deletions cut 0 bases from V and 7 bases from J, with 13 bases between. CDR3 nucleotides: TGCGCCAGCAGCTTGGGGACGGATGGGGGTGAAAAACTGTTTTTT. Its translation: CASSLGTDGGEKLFF.

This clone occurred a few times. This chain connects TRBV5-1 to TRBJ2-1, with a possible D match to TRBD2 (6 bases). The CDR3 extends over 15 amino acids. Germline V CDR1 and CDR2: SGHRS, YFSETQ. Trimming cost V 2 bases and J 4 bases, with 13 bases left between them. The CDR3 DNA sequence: TGCGCCAGCAGCTTTTTAGCGGACGCGTACAATGAGCAGTTCTTC. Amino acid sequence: CASSFLADAYNEQFF. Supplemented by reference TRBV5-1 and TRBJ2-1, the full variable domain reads KAGVTQTPRYLIKTRGQQVTLSCSPISGHRSVSWYQQTPGQGLQFLFEYFSETQRNKGNFPGRFSGRQFSNSRSEMNVSTLELGDSALYLCASSFLADAYNEQFFGPGTRLTVL.

For the CDR3, the DNA is TGTGCCAGCAGCTTGGCGAGGCGCGGCACAGATACGCAGTATTTT. This translates into CASSLARRGTDTQYF. The chain carries TRBV5-4 and TRBJ2-3; D remains ambiguous. Germline values: CDR1 SGHNT, CDR2 YYREEE (reference sequence). CDR3 length: 15 residues. V was clipped by 0 bases and J by 1 base, with 9 bases between them.

CDR3: CASSPFTGTAGELFF. The CDR3 DNA follows: TGTGCCAGCAGTCCGTTCACAGGGACGGCCGGGGAGCTGTTTTTT. The chain links TRBV2 to TRBJ2-2; maybe TRBD1 (6 bases). CDR3 length: 15 amino acids. CDR1 SNHLY and CDR2 FYNNEI come from the germline V gene. V lost 5 bases to trimming and J lost 6 bases, with 16 bases between them.

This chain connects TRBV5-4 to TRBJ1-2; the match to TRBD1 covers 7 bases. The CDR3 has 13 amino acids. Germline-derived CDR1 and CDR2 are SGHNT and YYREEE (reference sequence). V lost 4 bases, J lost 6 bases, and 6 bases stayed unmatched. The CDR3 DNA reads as TGTGCCAGCAGCACCGACAGGGATCATGGCTACACCTTC. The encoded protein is CASSTDRDHGYTF.

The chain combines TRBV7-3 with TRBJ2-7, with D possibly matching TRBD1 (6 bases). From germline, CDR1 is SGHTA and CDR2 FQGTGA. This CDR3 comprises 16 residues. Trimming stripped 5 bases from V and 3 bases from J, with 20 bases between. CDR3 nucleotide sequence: TGTGCCAGCAGCCCAACAGGGTTCCCTGAGGACTACGAGCAGTACTTC. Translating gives CASSPTGFPEDYEQYF. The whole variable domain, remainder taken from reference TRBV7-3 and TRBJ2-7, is GAGVSQTPSNKVTEKGKYVELRCDPISGHTALYWYRQSLGQGPEFLIYFQGTGAADDSGLPNDRFFAVRPEGSVSTLKIQRTERGDSAVYLCASSPTGFPEDYEQYFGPGTRLTVT.

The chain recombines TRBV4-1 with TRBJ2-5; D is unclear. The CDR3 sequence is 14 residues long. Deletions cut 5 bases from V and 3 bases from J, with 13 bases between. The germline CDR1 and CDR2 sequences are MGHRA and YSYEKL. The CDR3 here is CASSKNLVEETQYF. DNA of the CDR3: TGCGCCAGCAGCAAGAATCTAGTGGAAGAGACCCAGTACTTC.

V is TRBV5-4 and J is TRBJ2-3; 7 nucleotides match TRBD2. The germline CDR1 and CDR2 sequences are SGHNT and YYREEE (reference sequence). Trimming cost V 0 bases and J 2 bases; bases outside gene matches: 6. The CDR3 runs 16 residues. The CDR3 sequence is CASSLAASGLTDTQYF. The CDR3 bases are TGTGCCAGCAGCTTGGCGGCTAGCGGCCTCACAGATACGCAGTATTTT.

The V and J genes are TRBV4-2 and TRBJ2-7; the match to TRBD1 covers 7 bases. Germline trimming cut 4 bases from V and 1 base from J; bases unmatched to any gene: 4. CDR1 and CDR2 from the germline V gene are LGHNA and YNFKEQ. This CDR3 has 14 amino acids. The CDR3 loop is CASSRDSRSYEQYF. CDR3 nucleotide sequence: TGTGCCAGCAGCCGGGACAGTAGGTCCTACGAGCAGTACTTC.

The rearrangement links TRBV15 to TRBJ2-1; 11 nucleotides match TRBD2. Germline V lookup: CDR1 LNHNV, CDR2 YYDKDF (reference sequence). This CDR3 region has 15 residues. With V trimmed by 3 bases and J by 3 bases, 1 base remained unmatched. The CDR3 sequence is CATSSLAGGYNEQFF. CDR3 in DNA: TGTGCCACCAGCAGTCTAGCGGGGGGCTACAATGAGCAGTTCTTC. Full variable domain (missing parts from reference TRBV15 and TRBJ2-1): DAMVIQNPRYQVTQFGKPVTLSCSQTLNHNVMYWYQQKSSQAPKLLFHYYDKDFNNEADTPDNFQSRRPNTSFCFLDIRSPGLGDTAMYLCATSSLAGGYNEQFFGPGTRLTVL.

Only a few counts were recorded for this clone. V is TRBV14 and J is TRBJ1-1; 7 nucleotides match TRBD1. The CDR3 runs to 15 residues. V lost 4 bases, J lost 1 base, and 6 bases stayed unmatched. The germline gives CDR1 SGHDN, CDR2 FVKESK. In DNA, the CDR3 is TGTGCCAGCAGCCGTTCGACAGGGTGGAACACTGAAGCTTTCTTT. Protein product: CASSRSTGWNTEAFF.

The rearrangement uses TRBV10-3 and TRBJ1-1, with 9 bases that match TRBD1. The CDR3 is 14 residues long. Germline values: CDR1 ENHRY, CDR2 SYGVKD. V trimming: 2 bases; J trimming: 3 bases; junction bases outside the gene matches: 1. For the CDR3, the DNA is TGTGCCATCAGTGAGGGACAGGGGTACACTGAAGCTTTCTTT. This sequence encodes CAISEGQGYTEAFF.

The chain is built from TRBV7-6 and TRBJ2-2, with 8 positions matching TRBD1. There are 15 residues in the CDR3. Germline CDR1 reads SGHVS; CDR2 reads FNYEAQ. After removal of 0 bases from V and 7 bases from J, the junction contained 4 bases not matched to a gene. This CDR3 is CASSLAGQGLGELFF. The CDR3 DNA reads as TGTGCCAGCAGCTTAGCCGGACAGGGACTCGGGGAGCTGTTTTTT.